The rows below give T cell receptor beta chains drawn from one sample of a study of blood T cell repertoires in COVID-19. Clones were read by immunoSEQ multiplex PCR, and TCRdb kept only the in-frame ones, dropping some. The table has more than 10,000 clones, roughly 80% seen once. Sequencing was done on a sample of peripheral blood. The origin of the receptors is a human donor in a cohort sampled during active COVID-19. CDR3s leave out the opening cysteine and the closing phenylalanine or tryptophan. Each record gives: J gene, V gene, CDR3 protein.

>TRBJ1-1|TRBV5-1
ASSQGQGLMYTEAF
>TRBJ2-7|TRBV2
ASSESGKGSYEQY
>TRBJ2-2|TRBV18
ASSYRTGTGSTGELF
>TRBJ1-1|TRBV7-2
ASSSVPGAITEAF
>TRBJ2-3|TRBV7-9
ASSLLAGGFTDTQY
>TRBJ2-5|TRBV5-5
ASRGRGETQY
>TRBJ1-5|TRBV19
ASSTGSQGASQPQH
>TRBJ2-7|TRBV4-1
ASSRTQTSGSYEQY
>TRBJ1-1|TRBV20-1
SASPTGLMGTEAF
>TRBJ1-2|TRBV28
ASNQGARSYGYT
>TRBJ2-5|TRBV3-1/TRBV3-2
ASSPWTTRETQY
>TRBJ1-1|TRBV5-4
ASSLTGDAEAF
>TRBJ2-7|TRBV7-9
ASSFRQAGQLFYEQY
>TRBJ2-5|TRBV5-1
ASSWNDRGETQY
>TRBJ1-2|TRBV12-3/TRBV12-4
ASSLRAGYT
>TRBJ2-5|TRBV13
ASSPRRGETQY
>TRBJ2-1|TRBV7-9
ASSSPSVTSKNEQF
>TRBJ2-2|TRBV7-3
ASSPWRGLNTGELF
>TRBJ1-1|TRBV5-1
ASSLASGSGTEAF
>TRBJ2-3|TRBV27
ASSFGGASLDTQY
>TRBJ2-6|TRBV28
ASSLGGALSGANVLT
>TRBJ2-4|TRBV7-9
ASSPRLAGGPNIQY
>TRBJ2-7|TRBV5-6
ASILITAGGTYEQY
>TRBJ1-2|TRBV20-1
SARRDYGYT
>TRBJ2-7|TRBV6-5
ASTPPGKKYEQY
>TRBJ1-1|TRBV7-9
ASSRGTGG
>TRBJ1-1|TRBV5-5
ASSLIVRMNTEAF
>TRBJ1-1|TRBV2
ASRAEPFF
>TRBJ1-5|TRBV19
ASSSGGRGGNQPQH
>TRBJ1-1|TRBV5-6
ASSLRGGARTEAF
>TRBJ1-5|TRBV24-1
ATSDKQGGGQPQH
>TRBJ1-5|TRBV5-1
ASSLDSFSNQPQH
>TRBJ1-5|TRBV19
ASTISWGVGQPQH
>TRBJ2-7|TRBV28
ASSFSRGASYEQY
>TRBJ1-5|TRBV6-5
ASSRGHVSNQPQH
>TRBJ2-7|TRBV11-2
ASSPVNRQGKYEQY
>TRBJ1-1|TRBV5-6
ASSTPGNTEAF
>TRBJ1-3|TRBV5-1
ASSEGLSGNTIY
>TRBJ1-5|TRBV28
ASSRDMGNQPQH
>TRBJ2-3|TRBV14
ATSQGYSAGDTQY
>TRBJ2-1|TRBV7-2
ASSFPTGRYEQF
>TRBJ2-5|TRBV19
ASSIPHQETQY
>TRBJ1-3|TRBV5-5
ASSLGPQPGANTIY
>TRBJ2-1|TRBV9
ASSAYRAYNEQF
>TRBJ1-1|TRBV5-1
ASSRGELNTEAF
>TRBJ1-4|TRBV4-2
ASSPLRGSSNEKLF
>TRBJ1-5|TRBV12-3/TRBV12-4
ASSFSRAQPQH
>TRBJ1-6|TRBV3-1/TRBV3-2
ASSQQQGSSRSPLH
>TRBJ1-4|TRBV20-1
SASVQGNEKLF
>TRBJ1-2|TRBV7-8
ASMQGQGYGYT
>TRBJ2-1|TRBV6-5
ASSPLSGYNEQF